This TCR beta chain was sequenced during a study of T cell repertoires in cytomegalovirus infection. As for the study in general: Both CMV infection and a matching HLA type were indicated by public TCR beta signatures.

This clonotype came up many times. Its matching antigen is unknown. The study's findings and limits: Predominance within the ex vivo response was attributable to HLA-C-restricted CMV-specific TCR beta clonotypes.

TCRdb re-called the reads through MiXCR, storing one row per CDR3 protein. The sample shows hundreds of thousands of distinct CDR3 sequences, 24% of them seen only once. Looked up from germline, CDR1 is SGHKS and CDR2 is YYEKEE (reference sequence). Losses at the gene ends were 0 bases for V and 6 bases for J; bases not matched to a gene: 5. This CDR3 has 15 amino acids. The sample taken for sequencing was CD8+ T cells from PBMCs. This clonotype originated in a human donor in good health (CMV status not recorded). Some clones in this sample may be carry-over from other donors' samples. V usage is TRBV5-5 and J usage is TRBJ1-5; the match to TRBD1 covers 8 bases. As DNA, the CDR3 is TGTGCCAGCAGCTTGGGGCAGGGGGCGAGTCAGCCCCAGCATTTT. Translating gives CASSLGQGASQPQHF.